The 18 T cell receptor beta chains below were found in one sample sequenced in a study of monozygotic twins with inflammatory bowel disease. TCRdb re-called the 5' RACE reads and shows each CDR3 protein once, DNA omitted. The sample table includes around 450,000 distinct CDR3 sequences. Sequenced material: blood. The receptors were sampled from a human donor with ulcerative colitis or Crohn's disease, or a healthy co-twin of an affected twin (not recorded which).

The chain joins TRBV5-1 to TRBJ2-1; the D call of TRBD2 rests on TCRdb alone, since no DNA is present to check it. Germline V gene lookup returns CDR1 SGHRS and CDR2 YFSETQ. CDR3 length equals 18 residues. The CDR3 sequence: CASSWGDFAGRTYNEQFF.

CDR3 residues: CASSPRGLREGPKYNEQFF. V is TRBV11-2 and J is TRBJ2-1; absent DNA, TCRdb's TRBD2 call cannot be checked. The CDR3 contains 19 residues. In germline, CDR1 is SGHAT, CDR2 FQNNGV.

The chain uses TRBV6-1 and TRBJ1-1. CDR3 length: 14 amino acids. The germline V gene has CDR1 MNHNS and CDR2 SASEGT. This chain's CDR3 is CASSEARSSTEAFF.

The chain joins TRBV20-1 to TRBJ2-7. Germline CDR1 is DFQATT and CDR2 is SNEGSKA (reference sequence). This CDR3 has 12 residues. The CDR3 region is CSARRDYYEQYF.

This chain connects TRBV30 to TRBJ1-1. The CDR3 runs to 15 residues. The germline CDR1 and CDR2 sequences are GTSNPN and SVGIG (reference sequence). The CDR3 sequence is CAWSGPSVMNTEAFF.

J is TRBJ1-1 and V is TRBV25-1; TCRdb selects TRBD1, and the lack of DNA leaves this call unchecked. CDR3 size: 12 residues. CDR1 MGHDK and CDR2 SYGVNS come from the germline V gene. The CDR3: CASSEYTGAAFF.

The chain combines TRBV20-1 with TRBJ1-5; the D call from TCRdb, TRBD1, cannot be confirmed without DNA. CDR3 length: 13 amino acids. CDR1 and CDR2 (germline): DFQATT, SNEGSKA (reference sequence). The CDR3 reads CSVLRDSNQPQHF.

J is TRBJ2-7 and V is TRBV6-1; TCRdb designates TRBD1, a call that cannot be tested without DNA. CDR1 and CDR2 from the germline V gene are MNHNS and SASEGT. The CDR3 is 15 residues long. This CDR3 reads CASSRTGLAPYEQYF.

The gene calls are TRBV12-3 or TRBV12-4 and TRBJ1-1. The CDR3 spans 13 residues. The CDR3 loop is CASTLGGPTEAFF.

This chain uses TRBV20-1 with TRBJ2-6; TCRdb outputs TRBD1, but without DNA this stays unchecked. The germline gives CDR1 DFQATT, CDR2 SNEGSKA (reference sequence). There are 16 residues in the CDR3. CDR3 in amino acids: CSAPGRVKSGANVLTF.

The rearrangement links TRBV5-1 to TRBJ1-5; checking the TCRdb D call of TRBD1 is not possible without DNA. The CDR3 totals 15 residues. CDR1 and CDR2 from the germline V gene are SGHRS and YFSETQ. The CDR3 loop reads CASSLAGQGSQPQHF.

The rearrangement joins TRBV6-1 to TRBJ2-1; TCRdb's assignment of TRBD1 cannot be checked, as there is no DNA. The CDR3 length is 15 residues. CDR1 is MNHNS, CDR2 SASEGT, per germline. The CDR3 region is CASSPWTGVNNEQFF.

V is TRBV5-1 and J is TRBJ1-1. Germline V gives CDR1 SGHRS, CDR2 YFSETQ. CDR3 size: 14 residues. This CDR3 reads CASSLIDTNTEAFF.

The chain has TRBV7-2 and TRBJ2-5. The CDR3 has 12 residues. Germline V gene lookup returns CDR1 SGHTA and CDR2 FQGNSA. CDR3 protein: CASSLGWGTQYF.

The rearrangement uses TRBV12-3 or TRBV12-4 and TRBJ1-5; no DNA is available, so the TRBD1 call from TCRdb remains unchecked. The CDR3 is 13 residues long. The CDR3 sequence is CASSGDREQPQHF.

The V gene is TRBV10-2, the J gene TRBJ2-1; TCRdb's D call, TRBD1, is unchecked because there is no DNA. Germline V lookup: CDR1 WSHSY, CDR2 SAAADI. The length of the CDR3 is 16 residues. The CDR3: CASSDPGLAVYNEQFF.

V is TRBV7-3 and J is TRBJ2-2; TCRdb returns TRBD2, unconfirmable since there is no DNA. The CDR3 covers 17 residues. In germline, CDR1 is SGHTA, CDR2 FQGTGA. This CDR3 is CASSPRTSGIRPGELFF.

V gene TRBV5-1 combines with J gene TRBJ1-1; the TCRdb D gene call, TRBD1, has no DNA to confirm it. The CDR3 sequence is 13 residues long. Germline V CDR1 and CDR2: SGHRS, YFSETQ. The CDR3 reads CATQSGMNTEAFF.